This entry is about one TCR beta chain. Its antigen is not identified. These data come from a study of cytomegalovirus exposure and HLA in healthy donors. Study at large: Among about 179 million T cells, an earlier analysis found 90 million to 130 million unique TCR beta sequences.

General study findings and limits: It was only CMV serostatus that was available as immune exposure information. TCR beta V- and J-gene trimming, according to a later analysis, was linked to a missense DCLRE1C variant.

Trimming pared 1 base from V and 7 bases from J, leaving 10 bases between. The CDR3 loop spans 13 amino acids. Germline CDR1 is LGHNA and CDR2 is YSLEER. PCR used 60 Vbeta primers and 13 Jbeta primers. Repertoires were generated with immunoSEQ multiplex PCR, while TCRdb's copy carries only in-frame clones and drops some. In the table there are under 200,000 clones, almost 85% of which are singletons. Sequenced material: PBMCs. The receptor's source is a woman aged 45-59 years in good health and CMV-seronegative. The chain employs TRBV4-3 and TRBJ1-1; D not certain. The CDR3 is CASSQVQAYEAFF. DNA for the CDR3: TGCGCCAGCAGCCAAGTGCAGGCCTATGAAGCTTTCTTT.